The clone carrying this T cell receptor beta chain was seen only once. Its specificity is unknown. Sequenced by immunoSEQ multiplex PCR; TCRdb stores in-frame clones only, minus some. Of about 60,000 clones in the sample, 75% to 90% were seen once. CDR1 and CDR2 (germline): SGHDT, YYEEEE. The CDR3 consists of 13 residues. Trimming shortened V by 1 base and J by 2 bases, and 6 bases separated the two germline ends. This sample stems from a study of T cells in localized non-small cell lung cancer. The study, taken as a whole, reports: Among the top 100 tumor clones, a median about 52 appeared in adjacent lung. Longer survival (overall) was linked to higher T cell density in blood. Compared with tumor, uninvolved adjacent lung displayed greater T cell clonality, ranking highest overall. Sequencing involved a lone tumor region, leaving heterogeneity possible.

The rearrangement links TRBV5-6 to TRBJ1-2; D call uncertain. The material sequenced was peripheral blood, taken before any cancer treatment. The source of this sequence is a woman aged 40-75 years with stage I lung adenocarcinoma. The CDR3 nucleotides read TGTGCCAGCAGCTTGTACTCGAACTATGGCTACACCTTC. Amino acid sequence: CASSLYSNYGYTF.